This T cell receptor beta chain came from a study of PD-L1 blockade in urothelial cancer. Notes on the study in general: Patients with below-median pretreatment blood clonality survived longer.

As to this clone: Its target is not known.

Assay used: immunoSEQ multiplex PCR; TCRdb lists only in-frame clones, some missing. The sample consists of about 84,000 clones, roughly 90% of them appearing once. Sequencing used PBMCs, obtained around atezolizumab (anti-PD-L1) treatment. The TCR sequence derives from a man between 60 and 75 years old with urothelial cancer.

As DNA, the CDR3 is TGTGCCAGCAGTGACAAACGGTTCCCAGATACGCAGTATTTT. This encodes CASSDKRFPDTQYF. The chain couples TRBV6-4 to TRBJ2-3; D remains unclear. In germline, CDR1 is MRHNA, CDR2 SNTAGT. This CDR3 comprises 14 residues. The germline V and J ends were trimmed by 2 bases and 4 bases, with 10 bases remaining between them.